Presented here are 22 T cell receptor beta chains from one specimen sequenced in a study of control samples from healthy donors and cancer patients. Sequencing was performed with immunoSEQ multiplex PCR; in TCRdb, only in-frame clones are kept and a portion is missing. The sample has 100,000 to 150,000 clones; more than 85% are singletons. Sequencing input: blood. These receptors originate from a young woman in good health.

In this sample, this clone turned up a few times. This chain links TRBV10-1 with TRBJ2-7; unclear D gene. Per the germline V gene, CDR1 is WNHNN and CDR2 is SYGVQD (reference sequence). Trimming shortened V by 7 bases and J by 2 bases, and 12 bases separated the two germline ends. The CDR3 has 13 amino acids. As DNA, the CDR3 is TGCGCCAGCATCCCCCGGGTCACCTACGAGCAGTACTTC. This gives the protein CASIPRVTYEQYF.

A few counts support this clone. V usage is TRBV4-1 and J usage is TRBJ2-5; D possibly matches TRBD1 or TRBD2 (5 bases each). The CDR3 sequence is 16 residues long. From germline, CDR1 is MGHRA and CDR2 YSYEKL. V was clipped by 0 bases and J by 5 bases, with 16 bases between them. The CDR3 bases are TGCGCCAGCAGCCAAGACTTTGGCAGGGAGTACGAGACCCAGTACTTC. This encodes CASSQDFGREYETQYF.

This chain uses TRBV4-3 with TRBJ1-4; 8 bases fit TRBD1. The CDR3 has 15 amino acids. CDR1 is LGHNA and CDR2 is YSLEER in the germline V gene. V dropped 3 bases and J dropped 5; count of bases not matched to a gene: 5. CDR3 sequence (DNA): TGCGCCAGCAGCCAGAGTCGGACAGGGAATGAAAAACTGTTTTTT. Protein product: CASSQSRTGNEKLFF.

The V gene is TRBV28, the J gene TRBJ2-2; D gene uncertain. The germline V and J ends were trimmed by 6 bases and 0 bases, with 8 bases remaining between them. The germline CDR1 and CDR2 sequences are MDHEN and SYDVKM. This CDR3 contains 14 residues. The CDR3, as DNA: TGTGCCAGCAGGGGCTTACCGAACACCGGGGAGCTGTTTTTT. It yields the protein CASRGLPNTGELFF. Full variable domain (outside the CDR3, taken from reference TRBV28 and TRBJ2-2): DVKVTQSSRYLVKRTGEKVFLECVQDMDHENMFWYRQDPGLGLRLIYFSYDVKMKEKGDIPEGYSVSREKKERFSLILESASTNQTSMYLCASRGLPNTGELFFGEGSRLTVL.

V is TRBV7-9 and J is TRBJ1-2; D unclear. The germline V gene encodes CDR1 SEHNR and CDR2 FQNEAQ (reference sequence). The CDR3 contains 16 residues. The V end was cut by 3 bases, the J end by 4 bases, with 18 bases between. The CDR3 region is CASSFLRGVFVYGYTF. The CDR3 region has the DNA TGTGCCAGCAGCTTCCTCCGCGGGGTATTCGTCTATGGCTACACCTTC.

V is TRBV5-1 and J is TRBJ2-2; D might be TRBD2 (5 bases). Trimming shortened V by 0 bases and J by 3 bases, and 15 bases separated the two germline ends. The CDR3 spans 17 residues. The V gene's germline CDR1 is SGHRS and CDR2 YFSETQ. CDR3 sequence (DNA): TGCGCCAGCAGCTTGGAACTGAGGGCTCGGGACACCGGGGAGCTGTTTTTT. Translation gives CASSLELRARDTGELFF.

This chain joins TRBV6-1 and TRBJ1-5; 7 bases fit TRBD1. CDR3 size: 14 residues. The V and J ends lost 7 bases and 7 bases, in that order; junction bases with no gene match: 10. CDR1 and CDR2 from the germline V gene are MNHNS and SASEGT. The CDR3 sequence: CASTTFDRDQPQHF. In DNA, the CDR3 is TGTGCCAGCACCACATTTGACAGGGACCAGCCCCAGCATTTT.

V gene TRBV2 combines with J gene TRBJ1-3; D gene unclear. The CDR3 has 14 amino acids. V gave up 8 bases and J gave up 1 base, with 12 bases separating them. Germline-derived CDR1 and CDR2 are SNHLY and FYNNEI. The CDR3 sequence: CASGQSGSGNTIYF. CDR3 bases: TGTGCCAGCGGCCAGTCGGGGTCTGGAAACACCATATATTTT.

J is TRBJ1-1 and V is TRBV5-1, with 7 bases identical to TRBD1. The CDR3 loop spans 17 amino acids. Germline V gene lookup returns CDR1 SGHRS and CDR2 YFSETQ. V shed 0 bases and J 1 base; nucleotides not matched to a gene: 9. The CDR3 bases are TGCGCCAGCAGCTTGGCCGAACAGGGGCCGGAGAACACTGAAGCTTTCTTT. It specifies CASSLAEQGPENTEAFF.

This chain links TRBV29-1 with TRBJ2-7; D might be TRBD2 (6 bases). V was clipped by 6 bases and J by 7 bases, with 19 bases between them. Germline CDR1 is SQVTM and CDR2 is ANQGSEA. The CDR3 contains 13 residues. The CDR3 loop reads CSVGPVFGGEQYF. Written as DNA, the CDR3 is TGCAGCGTGGGACCTGTCTTCGGGGGTGAGCAGTACTTC.

The chain employs TRBV27 and TRBJ1-1; D not resolved. The V and J ends lost 3 bases and 3 bases respectively, with 11 bases between them. This CDR3 comprises 14 residues. Germline assignment: CDR1 MNHEY and CDR2 SMNVEV (reference sequence). The CDR3 DNA is TGTGCCAGCAGTTTTGAGCCAGAGGACACTGAAGCTTTCTTT. Translating gives CASSFEPEDTEAFF.

This chain's CDR3 is CASGLGAGNQPQHF. CDR3 DNA sequence: TGTGCTAGTGGTTTAGGAGCAGGGAATCAGCCCCAGCATTTT. The genes are TRBV12-5 and TRBJ1-5; possibly TRBD1 for D (5 bases). The germline V gene encodes CDR1 LGHNT and CDR2 FRNRAP. The CDR3 runs to 14 residues. The ends were cut back, 3 bases at V and 4 bases at J, with 10 bases in the middle.

In this sample, this clone turned up once. The chain joins TRBV2 to TRBJ2-5; TRBD1 is a possible D gene (5 bases). Germline V gives CDR1 SNHLY, CDR2 FYNNEI. The V and J ends lost 2 bases and 2 bases respectively, with 12 bases between them. The CDR3 is 15 residues long. The CDR3 protein is CASSEWFRDQETQYF. CDR3 in DNA: TGTGCCAGCAGTGAATGGTTCAGGGATCAAGAGACCCAGTACTTC. The full variable domain, its missing parts supplied by reference TRBV2 and TRBJ2-5, is EPEVTQTPSHQVTQMGQEVILRCVPISNHLYFYWYRQILGQKVEFLVSFYNNEISEKSEIFDDQFSVERPDGSNFTLKIRSTKLEDSAMYFCASSEWFRDQETQYFGPGTRLLVL.

V gene TRBV19 combines with J gene TRBJ2-1; TRBD2 matches 7 bases. CDR3 size: 13 residues. The trim removed 9 bases at V and 5 bases at J, leaving 7 bases unmatched. The V gene's germline CDR1 is LNHDA and CDR2 SQIVND (reference sequence). CDR3 DNA sequence: TGTGCCAGCGGACTAGTCCTTAACAATGAGCAGTTCTTC. This translates into CASGLVLNNEQFF.

The chain employs TRBV15 and TRBJ2-7; no clear D. Germline values: CDR1 LNHNV, CDR2 YYDKDF (reference sequence). CDR3 size: 14 residues. Trimming pared 4 bases from V and 5 bases from J, leaving 15 bases between. CDR3 amino acids: CATSTPHRQDEQYF. CDR3 DNA sequence: TGTGCCACCAGCACCCCCCACCGTCAGGACGAGCAGTACTTC.

This rearrangement joins TRBV19 to TRBJ1-2, with D uncertain. Germline V lookup: CDR1 LNHDA, CDR2 SQIVND (reference sequence). The CDR3 is made up of 14 amino acids. The V end was cut by 7 bases, the J end by 4 bases, with 16 bases between. As DNA, the CDR3 is TGTGCCAGTACCCTCGAGCGGCAGAGCTATGGCTACACCTTC. Translation: CASTLERQSYGYTF.

The chain employs TRBV12-3 or TRBV12-4 and TRBJ2-3; a weak D match, TRBD2 (5 bases). V lost 7 bases and J lost 2, with 10 bases in between. This CDR3 has 13 residues. This CDR3 reads CASNPGDTDTQYF. In nucleotides, the CDR3 is TGTGCCAGCAACCCCGGGGACACAGATACGCAGTATTTT.

CDR3 in amino acids: CASSEQRDTDTQYF. The CDR3, as DNA: TGCGCCAGCAGTGAACAGCGGGACACAGATACGCAGTATTTT. The rearrangement links TRBV10-2 to TRBJ2-3; 7 bases are a match to TRBD2. Germline V gene data show CDR1 as WSHSY and CDR2 as SAAADI. The CDR3 sequence is 14 residues long. V shed 3 bases and J 2 bases; nucleotides not matched to a gene: 2.

The chain employs TRBV27 and TRBJ2-7; TRBD1 matches 8 bases. The CDR3 is made up of 14 amino acids. The germline V gene has CDR1 MNHEY and CDR2 SMNVEV (reference sequence). Trimming took 2 bases from V and 6 from J; bases not matched to a gene: 6. The CDR3 here is CASSLQTGGGEQYF. In nucleotides, the CDR3 is TGTGCCAGCAGTTTACAAACAGGGGGTGGCGAGCAGTACTTC.

The rearrangement uses TRBV18 and TRBJ2-3, with D unclear. Per the germline V gene, CDR1 is KGHSH and CDR2 is LQKENI. Trimming left V 5 bases short and J 1 base short, with 10 bases between. This CDR3 is 14 amino acids long. The CDR3 bases are TGTGCCAGCTCATTTGGACCAGGCACAGATACGCAGTATTTT. Its translation is CASSFGPGTDTQYF.

This clone was picked up one time. V usage is TRBV28 and J usage is TRBJ2-7, with 11 bases aligning to TRBD2. The V gene's germline CDR1 is MDHEN and CDR2 SYDVKM. Trimming took 4 bases from V and 3 from J; bases not matched to a gene: 5. There are 15 residues in the CDR3. The CDR3 DNA is TGTGCCAGCAGTTCCGGGACTAGCGGAGACTACGAGCAGTACTTC. This gives the protein CASSSGTSGDYEQYF.

V gene TRBV29-1 combines with J gene TRBJ2-1; a possible D gene is TRBD1 (6 bases). CDR3 length: 10 amino acids. The germline V gene has CDR1 SQVTM and CDR2 ANQGSEA. The V end lost 7 bases, the J end lost 9 bases, and 10 bases lay between the germline ends. DNA of the CDR3: TGCAGCGCAACAGGGACTGAGCAGTTCTTC. Residues: CSATGTEQFF.